This T cell receptor beta chain originates from a study of T cell changes during pregnancy in multiple sclerosis. Germline lookup yields CDR1 GTSNPN and CDR2 SVGIG (reference sequence). This CDR3 region has 13 residues. V was shortened by 3 bases and J by 5 bases, with 13 bases between the two germline ends. Here immunoSEQ multiplex PCR was the method, and the copy in TCRdb shows in-frame clones only, minus some. In the table there are tens of thousands of clones, under 95% of which are singletons. The sequencing used CD4+ T cells from peripheral blood mononuclear cells, collected in the third trimester of pregnancy. The chain links TRBV30 to TRBJ1-2, with D tentatively TRBD1 (6 bases). This receptor was obtained from a female donor with multiple sclerosis, enrolled in a pregnancy study. The CDR3 DNA reads TGTGCCTGGAGCAGACAGGTGGGGTATGGCTACACCTTC. Residues: CAWSRQVGYGYTF.